Reported below is one T cell receptor (beta chain). The antigen is undetermined. This sample was included in a study of OX40 agonist ivuxolimab in advanced cancers. Background on the study: Participants averaged approximately 60 years of age (range roughly 20 to 90) and were about 85% male. Whole-study findings and limits: CD8+ T cells showed, on average, more clonal expansion than CD4+ cells. Also present in some nonresponders was a low level of normalized T-cell clonal expansion. The antigens recognized by the expanded peripheral T cells, that is their antigen specificity, were not determined.

V dropped 5 bases and J dropped 0 bases, with 20 bases sitting between them. The CDR3 has 17 residues. Germline V gene lookup returns CDR1 SEHNR and CDR2 FQNEAQ (reference sequence). Here immunoSEQ multiplex PCR was the method, and the copy in TCRdb shows in-frame clones only, minus some. The repertoire holds some 45,000 clones, with 70% to 85% as singletons. The clonotype originates from an adult with an advanced solid tumor such as melanoma, head and neck, liver or kidney cancer. The material sequenced was CD4+ or CD8+ T cells sorted from blood, taken in a trial of the OX40 agonist ivuxolimab. V is TRBV7-9 and J is TRBJ2-7; TRBD2 might be the D (6 bases). The CDR3 DNA sequence: TGTGCCAGCAGCCCCTCGATGGGACGGGGGAGCTCCTACGAGCAGTACTTC. Protein product: CASSPSMGRGSSYEQYF.